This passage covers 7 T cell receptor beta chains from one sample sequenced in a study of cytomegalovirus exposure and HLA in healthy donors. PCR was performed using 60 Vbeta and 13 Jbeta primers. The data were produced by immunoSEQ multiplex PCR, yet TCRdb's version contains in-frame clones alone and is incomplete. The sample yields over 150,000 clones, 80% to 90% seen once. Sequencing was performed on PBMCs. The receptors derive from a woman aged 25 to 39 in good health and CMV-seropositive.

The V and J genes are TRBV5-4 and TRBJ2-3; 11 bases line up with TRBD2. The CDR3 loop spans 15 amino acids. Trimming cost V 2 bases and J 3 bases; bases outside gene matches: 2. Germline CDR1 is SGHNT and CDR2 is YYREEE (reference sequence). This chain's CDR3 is CASSFPSGGTDTQYF. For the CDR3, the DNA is TGTGCCAGCAGCTTCCCTAGCGGGGGGACAGATACGCAGTATTTT.

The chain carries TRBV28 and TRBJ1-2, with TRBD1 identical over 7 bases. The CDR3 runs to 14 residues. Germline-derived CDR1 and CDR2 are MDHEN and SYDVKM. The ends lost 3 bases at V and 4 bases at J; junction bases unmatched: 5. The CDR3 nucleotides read TGTGCCAGCAGTTTTTCAGGGGGAGGCTATGGCTACACCTTC. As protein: CASSFSGGGYGYTF.

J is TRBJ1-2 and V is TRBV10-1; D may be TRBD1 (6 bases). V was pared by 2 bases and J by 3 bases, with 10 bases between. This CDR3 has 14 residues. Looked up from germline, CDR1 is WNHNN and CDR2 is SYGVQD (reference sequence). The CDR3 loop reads CASSERGGDYGYTF. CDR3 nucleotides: TGCGCCAGCAGTGAGCGAGGGGGTGACTATGGCTACACCTTC.

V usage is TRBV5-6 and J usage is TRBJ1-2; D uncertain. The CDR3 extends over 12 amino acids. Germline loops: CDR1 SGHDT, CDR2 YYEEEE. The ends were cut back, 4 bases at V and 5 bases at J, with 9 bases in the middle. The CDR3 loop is CASSSYSYGYTF. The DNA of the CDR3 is TGTGCCAGCAGCAGCTACTCGTATGGCTACACCTTC. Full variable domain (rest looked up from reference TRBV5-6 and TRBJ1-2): DAGVTQSPTHLIKTRGQQVTLRCSPKSGHDTVSWYQQALGQGPQFIFQYYEEEERQRGNFPDRFSGHQFPNYSSELNVNALLLGDSALYLCASSSYSYGYTFGSGTRLTVV.

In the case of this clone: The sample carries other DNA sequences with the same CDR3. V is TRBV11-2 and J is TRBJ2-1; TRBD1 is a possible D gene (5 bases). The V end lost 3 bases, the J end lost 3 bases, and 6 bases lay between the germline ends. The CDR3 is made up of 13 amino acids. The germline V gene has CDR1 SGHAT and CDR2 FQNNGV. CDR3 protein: CASSFDSYNEQFF. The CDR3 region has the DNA TGTGCCAGCAGCTTTGACAGCTACAATGAGCAGTTCTTC.

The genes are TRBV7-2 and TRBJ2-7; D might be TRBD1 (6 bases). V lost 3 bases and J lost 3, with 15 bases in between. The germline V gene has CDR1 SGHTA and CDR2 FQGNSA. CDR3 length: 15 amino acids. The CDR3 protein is CASSFNTGKGYEQYF. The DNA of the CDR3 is TGTGCCAGCAGCTTTAACACAGGGAAGGGCTACGAGCAGTACTTC.

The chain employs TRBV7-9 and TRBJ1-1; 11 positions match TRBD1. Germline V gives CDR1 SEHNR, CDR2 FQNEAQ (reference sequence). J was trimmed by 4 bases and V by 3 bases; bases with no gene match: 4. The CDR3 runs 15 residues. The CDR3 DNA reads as TGTGCCAGCAGCTTTACCGGGACAGGGGGCACTGAAGCTTTCTTT. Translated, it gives CASSFTGTGGTEAFF. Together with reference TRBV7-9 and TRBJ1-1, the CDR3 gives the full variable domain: DTGVSQNPRHKITKRGQNVTFRCDPISEHNRLYWYRQTLGQGPEFLTYFQNEAQLEKSRLLSDRFSAERPKGSFSTLEIQRTEQGDSAMYLCASSFTGTGGTEAFFGQGTRLTVV.